One and the same sample provided the 8 T cell receptor beta chains below, sequenced in a study of cytomegalovirus exposure and HLA in healthy donors (dated by TCRdb to 2015 to 2018). The library came from the immunoSEQ multiplex PCR assay. For the multiplex PCR, a mixture combining 60 forward primers for TCR Vbeta segments and 13 reverse primers for TCR Jbeta segments was used. TCRdb provides this immuneACCESS table in a form limited to in-frame rearrangements. Some clones are lacking; in checked studies, under half of them reflect an unresolved V gene, and why the rest are absent is not known. This sample gives roughly 120,000 clones in total; roughly 73% of them show up just once. Roughly 0.92% of the sample lies in the top ten. Material for sequencing was PBMCs. The source of these receptors is a woman in her twenties or thirties in good health and CMV-seronegative.

V and J are TRBV5-6 and TRBJ1-4, with D tentatively TRBD1 (5 bases). This CDR3 has 15 residues. Trimming took off 4 bases at V and 2 bases at J, with 12 bases between the two ends. Per the germline V gene, CDR1 is SGHDT and CDR2 is YYEEEE. The CDR3 sequence: CASSAPGLTNEKLFF. The CDR3 DNA reads TGTGCCAGCAGCGCCCCAGGGCTTACTAATGAAAAACTGTTTTTT.

V usage is TRBV11-2 and J usage is TRBJ1-2; 10 bases are shared with TRBD1. J was trimmed by 0 bases and V by 4 bases; bases with no gene match: 5. The CDR3 has 16 amino acids. Per germline, CDR1 SGHAT and CDR2 FQNNGV. The CDR3 here is CASSYGTGASNYGYTF. The CDR3 bases are TGTGCCAGCAGCTACGGGACAGGGGCCTCTAACTATGGCTACACCTTC.

The chain employs TRBV4-2 and TRBJ1-1; D unresolved. This CDR3 comprises 19 residues. Per germline, CDR1 LGHNA and CDR2 YNFKEQ. Trimming cost V 1 base and J 3 bases, with 24 bases left between them. CDR3 sequence: CASSQVLMGPEQSYTEAFF. CDR3 nucleotides: TGTGCCAGCAGCCAAGTTCTAATGGGCCCGGAACAGTCGTACACTGAAGCTTTCTTT.

This clone was seen a few times. The chain combines TRBV2 with TRBJ1-2; TRBD1 agrees at 7 bases. Germline V CDR1 and CDR2: SNHLY, FYNNEI. After removal of 4 bases from V and 3 bases from J, the junction contained 5 bases not matched to a gene. The CDR3 has 14 amino acids. The CDR3 spells CASSVDRTYYGYTF. Here the CDR3 DNA reads TGTGCCAGCAGTGTGGACAGGACTTACTATGGCTACACCTTC.

The chain carries TRBV6-6 and TRBJ1-6; 7 bases match TRBD1. Losses at the gene ends were 8 bases for V and 8 bases for J; bases not matched to a gene: 9. Germline-derived CDR1 and CDR2 are MNHNY and SVGAGI (reference sequence). This CDR3 is 14 amino acids long. CDR3: CASGPGQVHSPLHF. CDR3 DNA sequence: TGTGCCAGCGGACCTGGACAGGTCCATTCACCCCTCCACTTT.

J is TRBJ2-5 and V is TRBV7-9; 9 bases are shared with TRBD1. Trimming at V came to 7 bases and at J to 4 bases, leaving 4 bases not matched to a gene. Germline values: CDR1 SEHNR, CDR2 FQNEAQ (reference sequence). The CDR3 runs 13 residues. The CDR3 region is CASIQGQGETQYF. The CDR3 coding sequence is TGTGCCAGCATCCAGGGACAGGGAGAGACCCAGTACTTC. Drawing the rest from reference TRBV7-9 and TRBJ2-5, the complete variable domain is DTGVSQNPRHKITKRGQNVTFRCDPISEHNRLYWYRQTLGQGPEFLTYFQNEAQLEKSRLLSDRFSAERPKGSFSTLEIQRTEQGDSAMYLCASIQGQGETQYFGPGTRLLVL.

The chain employs TRBV7-9 and TRBJ1-1; D not certain. There are 12 residues in the CDR3. V was clipped by 4 bases and J by 7 bases, with 10 bases between them. CDR1 and CDR2 from the germline V gene are SEHNR and FQNEAQ (reference sequence). The chain's CDR3 is CASSSSGGEAFF. Written as DNA, the CDR3 is TGTGCCAGCAGCTCCAGTGGTGGTGAAGCTTTCTTT. The full variable domain, rest sourced from reference TRBV7-9 and TRBJ1-1, is DTGVSQNPRHKITKRGQNVTFRCDPISEHNRLYWYRQTLGQGPEFLTYFQNEAQLEKSRLLSDRFSAERPKGSFSTLEIQRTEQGDSAMYLCASSSSGGEAFFGQGTRLTVV.

This clone was recorded a few times. This chain uses TRBV7-8 with TRBJ1-2, with TRBD1 matching over 7 bases. The trim removed 3 bases at V and 8 bases at J, leaving 6 bases unmatched. The CDR3 has 13 amino acids. Germline V lookup: CDR1 SGHVS, CDR2 FQNEAQ. The CDR3 DNA is TGTGCCAGCAGCTTCACAGGGGAAGGGGGCTACACCTTC. It encodes CASSFTGEGGYTF. Together with reference TRBV7-8 and TRBJ1-2, the CDR3 gives the full variable domain: GAGVSQSPRYKVAKRGQDVALRCDPISGHVSLFWYQQALGQGPEFLTYFQNEAQLDKSGLPSDRFFAERPEGSVSTLKIQRTQQEDSAVYLCASSFTGEGGYTFGSGTRLTVV.